This TCR beta chain is drawn from a study of T and B cells in COVID-19 patients. As for the study in general: At median age roughly 31 years, recovered patients were younger than active-infection patients at less than 70.

This clonotype qualifies as medium-sized. Blood genomic DNA input for TRB amplification was roughly 250-500 ng. V lost 6 bases and J 2 bases, leaving 16 bases between the germline ends. The germline gives CDR1 LNHDA, CDR2 SQIVND (reference sequence). CDR3 length equals 15 residues. Multiplex PCR with BIOMED2 TRB-A/B primer pools amplified TRB rearrangements. Each CDR3 protein is one row after TCRdb ran MiXCR on the multiplex PCR reads. The data hold 13,000 or so distinct CDR3 sequences, with under 30% observed a single time. The sequenced sample was blood. The chain links TRBV19 to TRBJ2-5, with a possible D match to TRBD2 (6 bases). This clonotype originated in a human donor who had recovered from COVID-19. The CDR3 sequence is CASSRRGGVQETQYF. DNA for the CDR3: TGTGCCAGTAGCCGACGCGGAGGGGTTCAAGAGACCCAGTACTTC.